These 14 T cell receptor beta chains originate from one sample sequenced in a study of blood T cell repertoires in COVID-19. Data came from immunoSEQ multiplex PCR; TCRdb stores just in-frame clones and leaves some out. Of 200,000 to 250,000 clones in the sample, approximately 81% are singletons; the top ten hold about 17%. Sequences were obtained from PBMCs or T cells enriched from blood (not recorded which). The receptors were sampled from a man aged 40-55 years who had recovered from COVID-19.

V is TRBV27 and J is TRBJ1-4; D gene ambiguous. Per germline, CDR1 MNHEY and CDR2 SMNVEV (reference sequence). V was shortened by 3 bases and J by 0 bases, with 11 bases between the two germline ends. This CDR3 contains 16 residues. The CDR3 coding sequence is TGTGCCAGCAGTTTTCTCGGCGGAGCAACTAATGAAAAACTGTTTTTT. It codes for CASSFLGGATNEKLFF.

The chain is built from TRBV29-1 and TRBJ2-7; 9 nucleotides align to TRBD1. The trim removed 0 bases at V and 2 bases at J, leaving 5 bases unmatched. Germline V gene lookup returns CDR1 SQVTM and CDR2 ANQGSEA. The CDR3 consists of 15 residues. The CDR3 protein is CSVEEGQGSPYEQYF. CDR3 bases: TGCAGCGTTGAAGAGGGACAGGGAAGTCCCTACGAGCAGTACTTC.

The chain couples TRBV7-3 to TRBJ2-3; the D gene is possibly TRBD2 (6 bases). With 1 base removed from V and 0 bases from J, the gap between germline ends came to 8 bases. Germline-derived CDR1 and CDR2 are SGHTA and FQGTGA. The CDR3 length is 15 residues. The CDR3 nucleotides read TGTGCCAGCAGCTTAAGAAGCGGGAGCACAGATACGCAGTATTTT. It is translated as CASSLRSGSTDTQYF.

This clone was seen only a few times. The chain has TRBV29-1 and TRBJ2-7, with a tentative D call TRBD1 (5 bases). CDR1 and CDR2 from the germline V gene are SQVTM and ANQGSEA. V was trimmed by 4 bases and J by 8 bases, leaving 21 bases between them. The CDR3 covers 14 residues. The CDR3 sequence: CSVAHVGALSQQYF. In DNA, the CDR3 is TGCAGCGTTGCCCACGTTGGGGCCCTCTCCCAGCAGTACTTC.

The chain employs TRBV18 and TRBJ1-4; maybe TRBD1 (6 bases). The CDR3 has 15 amino acids. Germline V gene sequence: CDR1 KGHSH, CDR2 LQKENI. Trimming pared 1 base from V and 4 bases from J, leaving 10 bases between. As DNA, the CDR3 is TGTGCCAGCTCACCACGGTTAGGGGGTAATGAAAAACTGTTTTTT. Protein: CASSPRLGGNEKLFF.

CDR3 DNA sequence: TGTGCCTGGAGTGAGCTCCGGGAGCAGTACTTC. It specifies CAWSELREQYF. The rearrangement links TRBV30 to TRBJ2-7; D is uncertain. The CDR3 is 11 amino acids. V was pared by 1 base and J by 7 bases, with 8 bases between. From germline, CDR1 is GTSNPN and CDR2 SVGIG (reference sequence).

The chain links TRBV7-9 to TRBJ2-7; possibly TRBD1 for D (6 bases). CDR3 size: 17 residues. CDR1 and CDR2 (germline): SEHNR, FQNEAQ (reference sequence). V lost 4 bases, J lost 1 base, and 20 bases lay in between. The CDR3 loop reads CASSSQSDRTGSYEQYF. In nucleotides, the CDR3 is TGTGCCAGCAGCTCACAATCCGACAGGACGGGGTCCTACGAGCAGTACTTC.

V is TRBV28 and J is TRBJ2-7, with 7 bases fitting TRBD2. V gave up 6 bases and J gave up 0 bases; unmatched junction bases: 11. The germline V gene has CDR1 MDHEN and CDR2 SYDVKM. The CDR3 is 16 amino acids. The CDR3 is CASSSALAVSSYEQYF. In DNA, the CDR3 is TGTGCCAGCAGCTCTGCCCTAGCGGTTAGCTCCTACGAGCAGTACTTC.

This chain uses TRBV5-6 with TRBJ1-4, with TRBD1 identical over 9 bases. V lost 4 bases, J lost 8 bases, and 18 bases stayed unmatched. Per the germline V gene, CDR1 is SGHDT and CDR2 is YYEEEE. This CDR3 region has 18 residues. The CDR3 nucleotides read TGTGCCAGCAGCACCGGGACAGGGATGATCGAGGAATACGAAAAACTGTTTTTT. It specifies CASSTGTGMIEEYEKLFF.

The chain joins TRBV19 to TRBJ2-7; 7 nucleotides agree with TRBD1. In germline, CDR1 is LNHDA, CDR2 SQIVND (reference sequence). The CDR3 runs 16 residues. Trimming cost V 3 bases and J 6 bases; bases outside gene matches: 14. CDR3 nucleotide sequence: TGTGCCAGTAGTATCCACCGACAGGGAGCAAAAGGCGAGCAGTACTTC. It yields the protein CASSIHRQGAKGEQYF.

This clone occurred a few times. This chain links TRBV10-2 with TRBJ2-7; tentatively, D is TRBD1 (6 bases). The V end was cut by 6 bases, the J end by 7 bases, with 13 bases between. Germline V lookup: CDR1 WSHSY, CDR2 SAAADI. This CDR3 has 12 residues. The CDR3 DNA sequence: TGCGCCAGCAGCTTACAGGGTATTGAGCAGTACTTC. This gives the protein CASSLQGIEQYF.

This chain uses TRBV2 with TRBJ2-7; 10 bases are shared with TRBD1. This CDR3 region has 14 residues. CDR1 is SNHLY, CDR2 FYNNEI, per germline. The junction had 3 bases not matched to a gene; V was cut back by 6 bases and J by 1 base. The DNA of the CDR3 is TGTGCCAGCAGCCGGGACAGGGGTTCCTACGAGCAGTACTTC. It codes for CASSRDRGSYEQYF.

This chain links TRBV6-5 with TRBJ2-5; D possibly corresponds to TRBD2 (6 bases). The CDR3 runs 14 residues. Germline assignment: CDR1 MNHEY and CDR2 SVGAGI. CDR3 sequence reads: CVTRRGESGETQYF. CDR3 DNA sequence: TGTGTCACACGGAGGGGCGAGAGTGGAGAGACCCAGTACTTC.

This clone has only a few counts. The chain employs TRBV10-3 and TRBJ1-2, with 7 bases matching TRBD1. This CDR3 has 12 amino acids. The germline gives CDR1 ENHRY, CDR2 SYGVKD. Germline trimming cut 6 bases from V and 7 bases from J; bases unmatched to any gene: 5. In DNA form, the CDR3 reads TGTGCCATCAGCCGGGACAGCGGTGGCTACACCTTC. It translates to CAISRDSGGYTF.